This T cell receptor beta chain was sequenced for a study of cytomegalovirus exposure and HLA in healthy donors. Across the study: Most donors, 81% of a few hundred genotyped, fell in the Caucasian-associated ancestry cluster.

The sample holds one count of this clone. What it recognizes is unknown. Use of 60 Vbeta and 13 Jbeta primers characterized the PCR. Using immunoSEQ multiplex PCR, the repertoire was profiled, and TCRdb retains in-frame clones only, with some absent. This sample has around 78,000 clones, with approximately 77% found just once. The V segment lost 1 base and the J segment 7 bases; nucleotides outside the gene matches: 5. Germline V gene data show CDR1 as MGHRA and CDR2 as YSYEKL. The CDR3 loop spans 15 amino acids. Points from the study as a whole: The classifier was said to identify cytomegalovirus status with high specificity and sensitivity. DRB1 had the most TCR associations and HLA-C the fewest, a later analysis found, with rates varying by HLA locus. An analysis was carried out at a later point. It showed that HLA-associated TCR beta chains were more clonally expanded than equally common non-associated chains.

This chain joins TRBV4-1 and TRBJ1-4; 8 nucleotides match TRBD1. Sequenced material: PBMCs. The sequence derives from a woman in her thirties or forties in good health and CMV-seropositive. The CDR3 bases are TGCGCCAGCAGCCAAGCAGAACAGGGGGGTGAAAAACTGTTTTTT. The encoded protein is CASSQAEQGGEKLFF.